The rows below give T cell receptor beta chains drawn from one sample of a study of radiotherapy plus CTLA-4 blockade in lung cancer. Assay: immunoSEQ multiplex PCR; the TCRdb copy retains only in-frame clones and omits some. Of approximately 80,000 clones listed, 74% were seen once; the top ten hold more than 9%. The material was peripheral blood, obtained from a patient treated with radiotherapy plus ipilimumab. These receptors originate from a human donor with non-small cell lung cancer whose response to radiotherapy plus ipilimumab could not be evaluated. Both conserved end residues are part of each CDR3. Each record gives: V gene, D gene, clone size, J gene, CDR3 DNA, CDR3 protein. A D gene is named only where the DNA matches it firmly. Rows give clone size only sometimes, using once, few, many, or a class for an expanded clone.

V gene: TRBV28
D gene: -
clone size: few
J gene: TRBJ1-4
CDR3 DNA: TGTGCCAGCAGTGAAGCAGGGGCGGGTTATGAAAAACTGTTTTTT
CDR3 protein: CASSEAGAGYEKLFF

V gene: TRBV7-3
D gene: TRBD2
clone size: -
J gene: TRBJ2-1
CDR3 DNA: TGTGCCAGCAGCCTTCTAGCGGCTACCACGTACAATGAGCAGTTCTTC
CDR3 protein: CASSLLAATTYNEQFF

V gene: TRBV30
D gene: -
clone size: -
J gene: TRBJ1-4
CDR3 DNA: TGTGCCTGGAGTGCCAGAAATGAAAAACTGTTTTTT
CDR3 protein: CAWSARNEKLFF

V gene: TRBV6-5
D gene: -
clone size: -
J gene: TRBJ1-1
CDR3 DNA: TGTGCCAGCAGCCCTACGCTCGTCACTGAAGCTTTCTTT
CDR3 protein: CASSPTLVTEAFF

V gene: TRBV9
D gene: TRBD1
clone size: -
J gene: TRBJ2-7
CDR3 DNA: TGTGCCAGCAGCCCCAAAGGGACAGGGAGGTACGAGCAGTACTTC
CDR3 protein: CASSPKGTGRYEQYF

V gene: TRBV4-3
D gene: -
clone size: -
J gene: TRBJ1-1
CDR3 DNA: TGCGCCAGCAGCCAAGTTTATCAGGGGTCTTACGAAGCTTTCTTT
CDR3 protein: CASSQVYQGSYEAFF

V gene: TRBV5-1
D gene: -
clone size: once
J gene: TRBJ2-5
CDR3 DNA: TGCGCCAGCAGCTTATTACAAGAGACCCAGTACTTC
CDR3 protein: CASSLLQETQYF

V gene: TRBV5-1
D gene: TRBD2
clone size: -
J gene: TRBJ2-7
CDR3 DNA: TGCGCCAGCAGCTTGGACCTAGCGGACTACGAGCAGTACTTC
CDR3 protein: CASSLDLADYEQYF

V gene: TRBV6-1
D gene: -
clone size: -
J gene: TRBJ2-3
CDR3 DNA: TGTGCCAGCAGTGAACAGCCCTGGGCAGGGGATACGCAGTATTTT
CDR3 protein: CASSEQPWAGDTQYF

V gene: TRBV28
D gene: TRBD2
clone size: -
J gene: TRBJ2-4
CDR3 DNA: TGTGCCAGCAGAGGGGGACTAGTTCAGATCTTAGCCAAAAACATTCAGTACTTC
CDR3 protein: CASRGGLVQILAKNIQYF

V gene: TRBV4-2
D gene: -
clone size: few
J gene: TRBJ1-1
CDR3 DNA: TGTGCCAGCAGCCGGTTGCGGGAGGCGGCGGGGGGGGAAGCTTTCTTT
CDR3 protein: CASSRLREAAGGEAFF

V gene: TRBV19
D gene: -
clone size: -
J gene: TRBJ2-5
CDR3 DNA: TGTGCCAGTAGTCTCCCCCGAGGTGTCAGGGAAGAGACCCAGTACTTC
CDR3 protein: CASSLPRGVREETQYF

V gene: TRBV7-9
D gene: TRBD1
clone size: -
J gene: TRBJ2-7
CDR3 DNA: TGTGCCAGCAGCTCGACAGGGACGTCCTACGAGCAGTACTTC
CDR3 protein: CASSSTGTSYEQYF

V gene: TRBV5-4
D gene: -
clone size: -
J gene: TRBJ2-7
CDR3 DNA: TGTGCCAGCAGCTTGACCAGACAGGTTTCCGAGCAGTACTTC
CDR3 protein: CASSLTRQVSEQYF

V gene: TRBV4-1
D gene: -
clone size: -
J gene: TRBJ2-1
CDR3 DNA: TGCGCCAGCAGCCGAACGGTGGCGGGGTTCGCCAATGAGCAGTTCTTC
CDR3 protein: CASSRTVAGFANEQFF

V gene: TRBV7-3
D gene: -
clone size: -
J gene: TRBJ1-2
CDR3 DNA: TGTGCCAGCAGCTTAAGGCAGGGTGATGGCTACACCTTC
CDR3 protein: CASSLRQGDGYTF

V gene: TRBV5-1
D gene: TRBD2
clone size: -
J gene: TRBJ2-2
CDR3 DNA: TGCGCCAGCAGCTTGGGCTTGCGGGGGGGCCCTGACACCGGGGAGCTGTTTTTT
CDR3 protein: CASSLGLRGGPDTGELFF

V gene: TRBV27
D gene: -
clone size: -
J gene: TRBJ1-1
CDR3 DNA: TGTGCCAGCAGTGACGCTGCGGGAGGGAGCACTGAAGCTTTCTTT
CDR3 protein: CASSDAAGGSTEAFF

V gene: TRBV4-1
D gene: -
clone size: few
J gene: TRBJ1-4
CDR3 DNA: TGCGCCAGCAGCCAAGATGGGCAGGGGTGGGAAAAACTGTTTTTT
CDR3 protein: CASSQDGQGWEKLFF

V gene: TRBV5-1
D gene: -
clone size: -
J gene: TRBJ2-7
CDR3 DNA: TGCGCCAGCAGCTTCGCACGAGGGGAGCAGTACTTC
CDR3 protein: CASSFARGEQYF

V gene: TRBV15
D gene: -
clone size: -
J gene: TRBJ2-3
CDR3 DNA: TGTGCCACCAGCAGGGAGGACACAGATACGCAGTATTTT
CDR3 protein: CATSREDTDTQYF

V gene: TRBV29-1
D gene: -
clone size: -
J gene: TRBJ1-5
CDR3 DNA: TGCAGCGTACAGGGTCAGGATCAGCCCCAGCATTTT
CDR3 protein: CSVQGQDQPQHF